This T cell receptor (beta chain) was identified during a study of shared clonotypes between healthy human individuals (dated by TCRdb to 2019 to 2021). General notes on the study: The cohort comprised a couple of women and three men aged 18 to 49 years. For each donor, CD4 naive and CD4 memory were each run on three plates, CD8 naive on two plates, and CD8 memory on one plate. To estimate repertoire size and how much clonotype sharing occurs between individuals, the study deeply sequenced the blood TCR repertoires of roughly 5 healthy adults. To increase sequencing depth and limit assay-specific biases, TCR repertoire library preparation and sequencing were carried out by different laboratories using diverse techniques. Per donor, leukapheresis produced somewhere between about 0.8 and 9.5 billion PBMCs.

In regard to this clone: Its antigen remains undetermined. Base quality data are lacking; no much larger clone is found one base away.

Summary of the overall study and its limitations: Sampling was limited to blood, and TCR repertoires in tissue likely differ from TCR repertoires in blood. Estimated clonotype richness was generally larger for naive than for memory subsets. Compared with non-shared clonotypes, the clonotypes found in all four sorted-subset donors had higher generation probabilities. Because the study included only a small number of donors, the genetic and exposure-history diversity represented was limited. Pairwise subsampling led to the expectation that sequencing depth would affect the degree of clonotype sharing among donors. Rarefaction of sorted-subset datasets indicated incomplete sequencing despite the large sequencing depth. When several donors were compared, the shared fraction of clonotypes was approximately 5% for naive CD4, about 4% for naive CD8, 2% to 2.5% for memory CD4, and around 0.37% for memory CD8.

Using the deep immunoSEQ assay, TCR CDR3 regions were amplified from genomic DNA by multiplex PCR. For each cell subset, the extracted genomic DNA was distributed evenly across all wells of several immunoSEQ 96-well plates, and each plate served as one replicate. For sorted subsets, approximately 200 ng of genomic DNA, equivalent to tens of thousands of T cell genomes, went into each replicate PCR. Purified libraries were measured with a Qubit 3.0 fluorometer, size-checked on a Bioanalyzer 2100, and measured again with the KAPA Library Quantification kit. Each immunoSEQ 96-well plate was sequenced on its own single-read 150-cycle Illumina NextSeq 550 flow cell. Per the original workflow: Because the immunoSEQ output included only junctional sequences and no quality scores, the filtering could not be the same as the filtering used for full-length reads. Sequences were annotated with PyIR, a Python wrapper for IgBLAST v1.9, using IMGT germline references to assign V/J genes and CDR3. Any read was removed if the V/J assignment was weak (E-value above 1e-6), the CDR3 was missing, or the read contained stop codons, out-of-frame junctions, or ambiguous translated residues. V3J clonotypes were defined by identical inferred V gene, J gene, and CDR3 amino acid sequence. The percentage overlap between two repertoires was calculated by dividing the number of shared unique clonotypes by the size of the smaller repertoire. RTK rarefaction, the Chao1 estimator, and Recon v2.1 estimates of unobserved clonotypes were used to assess repertoire richness. OLGA was used to compute generation probabilities for all TCRbeta clonotypes that the gDNA method yielded from a few donors. TCRdb provides this immuneACCESS table in a form limited to in-frame rearrangements. Some clones are lacking; in checked studies, under half of them reflect an unresolved V gene, and why the rest are absent is not known. V and J calls and clone size are as listed in that table; D and trimming were resolved from the DNA. The sample table lists 1.5 million to 2.5 million clones, about 94% of them with a count of one. The top ten hold under 1.5% of the sample.

CD8 naive samples consisted of CD45RO-negative cells that were positively selected for CCR7, yielding a CD45RA+CCR7+ population without TemRA cells. The donors were healthy, HIV-negative adults with no recently reported acute infections or vaccinations. All donors were Caucasian adults living in Nashville, Tennessee, USA. After blood collection by leukapheresis, PBMCs were isolated using Ficoll-Histopaque density gradient centrifugation and then cryopreserved in the vapor phase of liquid nitrogen. Analytical flow cytometry was used to check the purity and quantity of every magnetically sorted T cell population. Each sorted fraction had its genomic DNA isolated and then quantified by UV absorbance on a Nanodrop 2000c. Source material: naive CD8+ T cells sorted from blood. What the cell subset or site label conveys for this sample: CD45RA+CCR7+. The clonotype was recovered from a man aged 18 to 30 in good health.

The DNA reads as follows: TGTGCCAGCAGCCCACTGACGCCCTATGGCTACACCTTC. It codes for CASSPLTPYGYTF. The V and J genes are TRBV9 and TRBJ1-2, with no D gene named confidently. Via the germline V gene, CDR1 is SGDLS and CDR2 YYNGEE. V and J lose 4 bases and 4 bases, and a span of 11 bases separates them. From the cysteine up to the phenylalanine, the CDR3 has a length of 13 residues. Left in the record is the CDR3 DNA by itself, 39 bases read in frame from the first base.